This T cell receptor (beta chain) was identified in a study of T-cell memory formation after mild COVID-19. General study findings and limits: Clones shrinking between day 15 and 85 showed a balanced CD4/CD8 split, and those that grew later tilted toward CD4+.

TCR alpha and TCR beta cDNA libraries with sample barcodes and UMIs came from 5'RACE using constant-segment primers. TCRdb re-analysed the 5' RACE reads in MiXCR, keeping a single row per CDR3 protein. The table shows fewer than 300,000 distinct CDR3 sequences, with more than 15% occurring only once. This clonotype was detected ten times or more. Its antigen is undetermined. This clonotype originated in a man aged 18-30 years who had mild COVID-19 (a few samples of this study predate the infection). Cell type and time point are not known. Sequencing used PBMCs or a T cell subset sorted from them (not recorded which).

CDR3 loop: CASSVSGGSYNEQFF. The CDR3 coding sequence is TGCGCCAGCAGCGTGAGCGGGGGCTCCTACAATGAGCAGTTCTTC. V and J are TRBV5-1 and TRBJ2-1; 8 bases are shared with TRBD2. Germline CDR1 SGHRS, CDR2 YFSETQ. The junction had 3 bases not matched to a gene; V was cut back by 4 bases and J by 0 bases. The CDR3 is 15 residues long.